The 21 T cell receptor beta chains given below trace back to one sample, sequenced in a study of control samples from healthy donors and cancer patients. Assay: immunoSEQ multiplex PCR; the TCRdb copy retains only in-frame clones and omits some. The repertoire includes about 140,000 clones, roughly 89% of them detected once, and approximately 6.8% sits in the top ten. Sequencing was done on a sample of blood. These receptors all stem from a man aged 18 to 29 in good health.

This clone turned up a few times. The V and J genes are TRBV30 and TRBJ2-3; 8 positions agree with TRBD2. V shed 6 bases, J shed 1 base, and the junction held 6 bases outside the gene matches. The CDR3 contains 14 residues. Germline CDR1 reads GTSNPN; CDR2 reads SVGIG (reference sequence). CDR3 sequence: CACNRGGGTDTQYF. The CDR3 nucleotides are TGTGCCTGTAACCGGGGGGGAGGCACAGATACGCAGTATTTT.

The chain joins TRBV18 to TRBJ1-2, with 8 bases identical to TRBD1. The CDR3 spans 13 residues. Germline V CDR1 and CDR2: KGHSH, LQKENI. V dropped 3 bases and J dropped 6; count of bases not matched to a gene: 3. The CDR3 loop is CASSPDRGDGYTF. The CDR3 nucleotides read TGTGCCAGCTCACCCGACAGGGGCGATGGCTACACCTTC.

The chain links TRBV6-1 to TRBJ2-7, with D uncertain. The CDR3 runs to 15 residues. Germline V lookup: CDR1 MNHNS, CDR2 SASEGT. The ends were cut back, 0 bases at V and 2 bases at J, with 11 bases in the middle. CDR3 protein: CASSEAGPSTYEQYF. CDR3 nucleotide sequence: TGTGCCAGCAGTGAAGCAGGGCCGTCGACCTACGAGCAGTACTTC.

Note on this clone: Other nucleotide sequences in the sample specify the same CDR3. The V call is TRBV28, the J call TRBJ1-5; D remains ambiguous. There are 15 residues in the CDR3. The germline gives CDR1 MDHEN, CDR2 SYDVKM. The V end was cut by 6 bases, the J end by 4 bases, with 16 bases between. CDR3 DNA: TGTGCCAGCAGCCCCCTGACGGTAGAAAATCAGCCCCAGCATTTT. Amino acid sequence: CASSPLTVENQPQHF.

This chain connects TRBV19 to TRBJ2-2; D could derive from TRBD1 or TRBD2 (5 bases each). In germline, CDR1 is LNHDA, CDR2 SQIVND (reference sequence). V was shortened by 5 bases and J by 5 bases, with 9 bases between the two germline ends. CDR3 length equals 13 residues. CDR3: CASSLGVTGELFF. The CDR3 DNA reads TGTGCCAGTAGTTTGGGGGTTACCGGGGAGCTGTTTTTT.

V is TRBV3-1 (or the pseudogene TRBV3-2) and J is TRBJ2-1; 12 bases agree with TRBD1. After removal of 1 base from V and 9 bases from J, the junction contained 4 bases not matched to a gene. CDR1 LGHDT and CDR2 YNNKEL come from the germline V gene (reference sequence). The CDR3 has 15 amino acids. Here the CDR3 reads CASSQGGTGGFEQFF. For the CDR3, the DNA is TGTGCCAGCAGCCAAGGCGGGACAGGGGGCTTTGAGCAGTTCTTC.

The J gene is TRBJ2-7, the V gene TRBV7-9; 13 bases are a match to TRBD2. Per germline, CDR1 SEHNR and CDR2 FQNEAQ (reference sequence). This CDR3 comprises 17 residues. Trimming at V came to 6 bases and at J to 6 bases, leaving 14 bases not matched to a gene. CDR3 sequence reads: CASRLTSGGPYSIEQYF. The CDR3 nucleotides read TGTGCCAGCAGACTGACTAGCGGGGGGCCGTATTCCATCGAGCAGTACTTC.

The rearrangement uses TRBV21-1 and TRBJ1-5; TRBD1 was called by the table and not checked on the DNA. TRBV21-1 is designated a pseudogene. The CDR3 has 12 residues. This chain's CDR3 is CASSSTGQVRPF. In DNA, the CDR3 is TGTGCCAGCAGCTCTACTGGACAGGTTCGCCCTTTT.

The rearrangement links TRBV5-6 to TRBJ2-1; D gene unclear. The ends were cut back, 0 bases at V and 4 bases at J, with 8 bases in the middle. The CDR3 runs to 14 residues. In germline, CDR1 is SGHDT, CDR2 YYEEEE. CDR3 sequence reads: CASSLAPGYNEQFF. The CDR3 nucleotides are TGTGCCAGCAGCTTGGCACCTGGGTACAATGAGCAGTTCTTC. Drawing the rest from reference TRBV5-6 and TRBJ2-1, the complete variable domain is DAGVTQSPTHLIKTRGQQVTLRCSPKSGHDTVSWYQQALGQGPQFIFQYYEEEERQRGNFPDRFSGHQFPNYSSELNVNALLLGDSALYLCASSLAPGYNEQFFGPGTRLTVL.

The chain has TRBV7-2 and TRBJ2-1, with D hard to call. This CDR3 is built from 13 residues. Trimming pared 1 base from V and 10 bases from J, leaving 11 bases between. Per germline, CDR1 SGHTA and CDR2 FQGNSA. The DNA for the CDR3 is TGTGCCAGCAGCTTAGGGGTGGGAACCGAGCAGTTCTTC. This gives the protein CASSLGVGTEQFF. The full variable domain, its missing parts supplied by reference TRBV7-2 and TRBJ2-1, is GAGVSQSPSNKVTEKGKDVELRCDPISGHTALYWYRQSLGQGLEFLIYFQGNSAPDKSGLPSDRFSAERTGGSVSTLTIQRTQQEDSAVYLCASSLGVGTEQFFGPGTRLTVL.

The rearrangement uses TRBV7-2 and TRBJ1-1; no clear D gene. From germline, CDR1 is SGHTA and CDR2 FQGNSA. The V end lost 0 bases, the J end lost 1 base, and 9 bases lay between the germline ends. The CDR3 contains 15 residues. CDR3 DNA: TGTGCCAGCAGCTTAGCGAGTGGGGAGAACACTGAAGCTTTCTTT. This translates into CASSLASGENTEAFF.

The gene calls are TRBV6-1 and TRBJ1-5, with TRBD1 identical over 8 bases. The CDR3 is 16 residues long. Looked up from germline, CDR1 is MNHNS and CDR2 is SASEGT. V was pared by 3 bases and J by 7 bases, with 11 bases of the junction left unmatched. CDR3 nucleotides: TGTGCCAGCAGTGAGATGGGACAGGCTGCGACCCAGCCCCAGCATTTT. It encodes CASSEMGQAATQPQHF.

In nucleotides, the CDR3 is TGTGCCAGCAGCCAAGAAGAGGGGCAAGGCGGGGAGCTGTTTTTT. Translated: CASSQEEGQGGELFF. The chain combines TRBV3-1 (or the pseudogene TRBV3-2) with TRBJ2-2, with D tentatively TRBD1 or TRBD2 (5 bases each). The V gene's germline CDR1 is LGHDT and CDR2 YNNKEL (reference sequence). The length of the CDR3 is 15 residues. The germline V and J ends were trimmed by 0 bases and 7 bases, with 12 bases remaining between them.

This chain connects TRBV14 to TRBJ2-1; 11 bases map to TRBD2. The CDR3 extends over 15 amino acids. Trimming at V came to 4 bases and at J to 9 bases, leaving 8 bases not matched to a gene. Germline values: CDR1 SGHDN, CDR2 FVKESK. This CDR3 is CASSPLAGGLGEQFF. The DNA of the CDR3 is TGTGCCAGCAGCCCTCTAGCGGGGGGTCTCGGTGAGCAGTTCTTC.

The chain links TRBV4-1 to TRBJ2-7, with 7 bases fitting TRBD2. Germline CDR1 MGHRA, CDR2 YSYEKL. The CDR3 contains 15 residues. V was pared by 1 base and J by 2 bases, with 5 bases of the junction left unmatched. Here the CDR3 reads CASSQGLAEPYEQYF. The CDR3 coding sequence is TGCGCCAGCAGCCAAGGGCTAGCGGAACCCTACGAGCAGTACTTC.

In DNA form, the CDR3 reads TGCGCCAGCAGCCAAGAGGGACAGGCTAACTATGGCTACACCTTC. Translated: CASSQEGQANYGYTF. The chain recombines TRBV4-3 with TRBJ1-2, with 8 bases fitting TRBD1. The CDR3 sequence is 15 residues long. V trimming: 0 bases; J trimming: 0 bases; junction bases outside the gene matches: 0. Per germline, CDR1 LGHNA and CDR2 YSLEER.

This chain uses TRBV6-6 with TRBJ2-7; D may correspond to TRBD1 or TRBD2 (5 bases each). This CDR3 is 13 amino acids long. V was cut by 6 bases and J by 3 bases, with 12 bases left in between. Germline V CDR1 and CDR2: MNHNY, SVGAGI (reference sequence). CDR3 nucleotide sequence: TGTGCCAGCAGCCGGGACGGAATCTACGAGCAGTACTTC. Its protein product is CASSRDGIYEQYF.

The chain uses TRBV4-3 and TRBJ1-2, with a weak D call TRBD1 (5 bases). The CDR3 totals 16 residues. The germline V gene encodes CDR1 LGHNA and CDR2 YSLEER. Between the trimmed V and J ends, which lost 4 bases and 2 bases, there was a span of 17 bases. For the CDR3, the DNA is TGCGCCAGCAGCCGGTCTTGGGTGACAGAAAACTATGGCTACACCTTC. Translating gives CASSRSWVTENYGYTF.

The V and J genes are TRBV6-2 or TRBV6-3 and TRBJ2-7; tentatively, D is TRBD2 (5 bases). There are 12 residues in the CDR3. Looked up from germline, CDR1 is MNHEY and CDR2 is SVGEGT. With 5 bases removed from V and 7 bases from J, the gap between germline ends came to 12 bases. DNA of the CDR3: TGTGCCAGCAGTCGGGGAATATCTGAGCAGTACTTC. Protein product: CASSRGISEQYF.

V and J are TRBV19 and TRBJ2-1, with D perhaps TRBD1 (6 bases). The CDR3 consists of 15 residues. Germline V gene data show CDR1 as LNHDA and CDR2 as SQIVND (reference sequence). V was trimmed by 1 base and J by 2 bases, leaving 9 bases between them. CDR3 in DNA: TGTGCCAGTAGTATAGTGCCAGGGGCCTACAATGAGCAGTTCTTC. The encoded protein is CASSIVPGAYNEQFF.

The genes are TRBV7-3 and TRBJ2-7; 15 nucleotides agree with TRBD2. The CDR3 totals 16 residues. J gave up 3 bases and V 5 bases, and 5 bases lay outside the gene matches. Germline V gives CDR1 SGHTA, CDR2 FQGTGA. The CDR3 DNA reads TGTGCCAGCAGCCCCGGACTAGCGGGGGGGGTCTACGAGCAGTACTTC. Translation: CASSPGLAGGVYEQYF. Full variable domain (remainder filled in from reference TRBV7-3 and TRBJ2-7): GAGVSQTPSNKVTEKGKYVELRCDPISGHTALYWYRQSLGQGPEFLIYFQGTGAADDSGLPNDRFFAVRPEGSVSTLKIQRTERGDSAVYLCASSPGLAGGVYEQYFGPGTRLTVT.